Listed below are T cell receptor beta chains from one sample, sequenced in a study of identical twins. TCRdb reprocessed the 5' RACE reads with MiXCR, giving one entry per CDR3 protein. Here the sample spans more than 1.5 million distinct CDR3 sequences, around 33% being singletons. Sequencing was carried out using cord blood. These receptors all stem from a newborn girl in good health. Both conserved end residues are part of each CDR3.

v_call	j_call	cdr3_aa
TRBV2	TRBJ2-3	CASSARLAGSTDTQYF
TRBV6-6	TRBJ2-1	CASSYPLDTHNEQFF
TRBV12-3/TRBV12-4	TRBJ2-1	CASSLWQGMNNEQFF
TRBV6-2/TRBV6-3	TRBJ2-2	CASSYWGDGGELFF
TRBV27	TRBJ2-5	CASSLSYRHNEQYF
TRBV20-1	TRBJ1-2	CSASKTANYGYTF
TRBV20-1	TRBJ1-2	CSASRTVRDGYTF
TRBV4-1	TRBJ1-2	CASSLQGLYGYTF
TRBV2	TRBJ2-7	CASSATGGSYEQYF
TRBV7-2	TRBJ2-3	CASSLASGRASDTQYF
TRBV10-3	TRBJ2-5	CAIGGTQETQYF
TRBV5-5	TRBJ2-7	CASSFFGQGGDEQYF
TRBV20-1	TRBJ1-5	CSAREGGTGATQHF
TRBV27	TRBJ2-7	CASSLYQGLGYEQYF
TRBV24-1	TRBJ2-2	CATSDFRGRERTGELFF
TRBV6-5	TRBJ1-2	CASSNSPGGYTF
TRBV27	TRBJ1-2	CASSLNRQLNYGYTF
TRBV4-1	TRBJ2-6	CASSLLEGQRGANVLTF
TRBV25-1	TRBJ1-1	CASSETGVVTEAFF
TRBV20-1	TRBJ1-5	CSARGWGPSNQPQHF
TRBV7-2	TRBJ2-1	CASSLASSGYNEQFF
TRBV7-2	TRBJ2-4	CASKGAAKNIQYF
TRBV4-1	TRBJ1-1	CASSPRHGTDRFGFF
TRBV12-3/TRBV12-4	TRBJ2-7	CASSFGGSSSYEQYF
TRBV20-1	TRBJ1-6	CSASTVSPLHF
TRBV20-1	TRBJ1-5	CSAKMSLLSNQPQHF
TRBV20-1	TRBJ2-5	CSARAGTSRQETQYF
TRBV9	TRBJ2-1	CASSVEQSSYNEQFF
TRBV29-1	-	CSVGYPGQQETQYF
TRBV5-1	TRBJ1-2	CASRTGHYGYTF
TRBV7-2	TRBJ1-3	CASSPRGDSGNTIYF
TRBV29-1	TRBJ2-3	CSVDRGRGSDTQYF
TRBV28	TRBJ2-6	CASGQPALSGANVLTF
TRBV20-1	TRBJ2-3	CSAREWIEDTQYF
TRBV29-1	TRBJ2-7	CSVEEFAGGRYEQYF
TRBV19	TRBJ1-5	CASSSDRVINQPQHF
TRBV20-1	TRBJ2-1	CSANRLVSSYNEQFF
TRBV7-7	TRBJ2-7	CASSPTVYNEQYF
TRBV28	TRBJ2-3	CASLDRGARTDTQYF
TRBV5-1	TRBJ2-2	CASSLRTIPPGELFF
TRBV3-1	TRBJ2-2	CASSQDDGELFF
TRBV11-2	TRBJ2-7	CASSSLGADSVHEQYF
TRBV6-5	TRBJ2-1	CTSSYSPSTGEQFF
TRBV10-3	TRBJ1-2	CAISENQGARYGYTF